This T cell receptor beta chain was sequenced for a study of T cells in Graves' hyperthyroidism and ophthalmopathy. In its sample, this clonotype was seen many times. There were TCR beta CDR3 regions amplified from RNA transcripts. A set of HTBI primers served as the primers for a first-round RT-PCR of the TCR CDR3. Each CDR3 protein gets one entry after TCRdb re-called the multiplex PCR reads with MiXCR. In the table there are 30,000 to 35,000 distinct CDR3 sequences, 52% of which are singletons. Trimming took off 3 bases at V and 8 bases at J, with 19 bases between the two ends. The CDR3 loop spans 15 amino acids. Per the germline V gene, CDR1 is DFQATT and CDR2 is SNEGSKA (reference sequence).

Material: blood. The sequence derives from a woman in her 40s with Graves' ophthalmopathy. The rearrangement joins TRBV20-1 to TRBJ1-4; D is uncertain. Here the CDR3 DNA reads TGCAGTGCTAGTAACCCGGGATCCGCAAGCGAAAAACTGTTTTTT. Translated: CSASNPGSASEKLFF.